These 10 T cell receptor beta chains share one sample of origin, sequenced in a study of T cell responses to AZD1222 COVID-19 vaccine. Assay used: immunoSEQ multiplex PCR; TCRdb lists only in-frame clones, some missing. The data hold around 95,000 clones, with around 87% observed a single time. The sample consisted of peripheral blood, taken on day 0 of AZD1222 vaccination. These receptor sequences come from an adult in good health.

The rearrangement links TRBV11-2 to TRBJ1-1, with TRBD1 matching over 8 bases. V gave up 4 bases and J gave up 0 bases; unmatched junction bases: 4. CDR1 is SGHAT and CDR2 is FQNNGV in the germline V gene. This CDR3 contains 15 residues. The CDR3 DNA reads TGTGCCAGCAGCTACAGGGGGAACATGAACACTGAAGCTTTCTTT. Translated, it gives CASSYRGNMNTEAFF.

This rearrangement joins TRBV9 to TRBJ2-1; the D gene is possibly TRBD2 (6 bases). The length of the CDR3 is 15 residues. Germline V gene data show CDR1 as SGDLS and CDR2 as YYNGEE. V was shortened by 0 bases and J by 3 bases, with 10 bases between the two germline ends. In DNA, the CDR3 is TGTGCCAGCAGCGTAGGGACTAATCACTACAATGAGCAGTTCTTC. It yields the protein CASSVGTNHYNEQFF.

As DNA, the CDR3 is TGTGCCAGCAGTGAATACGGACAGAACCCTTCCAATCAGCCCCAGCATTTT. Its protein product is CASSEYGQNPSNQPQHF. The chain links TRBV25-1 to TRBJ1-5; perhaps TRBD1 as D (6 bases). CDR1 MGHDK and CDR2 SYGVNS come from the germline V gene. The CDR3 runs to 17 residues. V lost 0 bases to trimming and J lost 3 bases, with 15 bases between them.

The rearrangement uses TRBV27 and TRBJ2-1, with 8 bases fitting TRBD2. Germline V gene sequence: CDR1 MNHEY, CDR2 SMNVEV (reference sequence). V shed 6 bases, J shed 4 bases, and the junction held 5 bases outside the gene matches. The CDR3 length is 14 residues. CDR3 nucleotides: TGTGCCAGCAGCCTTAGCGGGGTTTACAATGAGCAGTTCTTC. This translates into CASSLSGVYNEQFF.

The V call is TRBV27, the J call TRBJ1-5, with D unresolved. Trimming left V 3 bases short and J 0 bases short, with 6 bases between. Germline CDR1 is MNHEY and CDR2 is SMNVEV (reference sequence). The CDR3 sequence is 14 residues long. This chain's CDR3 is CASSLVDSNQPQHF. The CDR3, as DNA: TGTGCCAGCAGTTTGGTAGATAGCAATCAGCCCCAGCATTTT.

In this sample, this clone turned up a few times. The rearrangement links TRBV5-4 to TRBJ2-1; 7 bases map to TRBD2. Germline-derived CDR1 and CDR2 are SGHNT and YYREEE (reference sequence). The junction had 7 bases not matched to a gene; V was cut back by 4 bases and J by 3 bases. There are 15 residues in the CDR3. The CDR3 is CASSPGGTDYNEQFF. The CDR3 DNA sequence: TGTGCCAGCAGCCCGGGAGGAACCGACTACAATGAGCAGTTCTTC. The full variable domain, with the rest looked up from reference TRBV5-4 and TRBJ2-1, is ETGVTQSPTHLIKTRGQQVTLRCSSQSGHNTVSWYQQALGQGPQFIFQYYREEENGRGNFPPRFSGLQFPNYSSELNVNALELDDSALYLCASSPGGTDYNEQFFGPGTRLTVL.

The chain links TRBV13 to TRBJ1-1; a weak D match, TRBD1 (6 bases). The CDR3 covers 14 residues. The V gene's germline CDR1 is PRHDT and CDR2 FYEKMQ (reference sequence). The V end was cut by 5 bases, the J end by 1 base, with 11 bases between. The CDR3 protein is CASSTQGTNTEAFF. The CDR3 DNA is TGTGCCAGCAGCACACAGGGAACGAACACTGAAGCTTTCTTT.

The rearrangement uses TRBV19 and TRBJ1-5; D unclear. V shed 5 bases and J shed 0 bases, with 11 bases lying between them. This CDR3 is built from 15 residues. From germline, CDR1 is LNHDA and CDR2 SQIVND (reference sequence). The CDR3 nucleotides are TGTGCCAGTAGTTGGAGCAGATATAGCAATCAGCCCCAGCATTTT. Translated: CASSWSRYSNQPQHF.

This chain connects TRBV5-4 to TRBJ1-5; no definite D call. There are 14 residues in the CDR3. Germline-derived CDR1 and CDR2 are SGHNT and YYREEE (reference sequence). The V and J ends lost 2 bases and 5 bases respectively, with 11 bases between them. CDR3 loop: CASSLSGLDQPQHF. The CDR3 nucleotides are TGTGCCAGCAGCTTATCCGGATTAGATCAGCCCCAGCATTTT. Looking up the rest from reference TRBV5-4 and TRBJ1-5 gives the full variable domain: ETGVTQSPTHLIKTRGQQVTLRCSSQSGHNTVSWYQQALGQGPQFIFQYYREEENGRGNFPPRFSGLQFPNYSSELNVNALELDDSALYLCASSLSGLDQPQHFGDGTRLSIL.

The chain uses TRBV7-9 and TRBJ2-1; D might be TRBD2 (6 bases). The V end was cut by 4 bases, the J end by 8 bases, with 9 bases between. In germline, CDR1 is SEHNR, CDR2 FQNEAQ (reference sequence). The CDR3 extends over 12 amino acids. CDR3 residues: CASSWGGYEQFF. The DNA of the CDR3 is TGTGCCAGCAGCTGGGGAGGCTATGAGCAGTTCTTC.